Listed here are 25 T cell receptor beta chains from one sample, sequenced in a study of T cell changes during pregnancy in multiple sclerosis. Repertoires were generated with immunoSEQ multiplex PCR, while TCRdb's copy carries only in-frame clones and drops some. The sample records about 59,000 clones, about 94% being singletons. Specimen: peripheral blood, collected in the third trimester of pregnancy. These receptors all stem from a female donor in good health, enrolled as a control in a pregnancy study.

V and J are TRBV5-4 and TRBJ1-1; D is uncertain. The length of the CDR3 is 15 residues. CDR1 and CDR2 from the germline V gene are SGHNT and YYREEE (reference sequence). V was cut by 1 base and J by 3 bases, with 13 bases left in between. This CDR3 is CASSLRTGLYTEAFF. The CDR3 DNA is TGTGCCAGCAGCTTGAGAACCGGGTTGTACACTGAAGCTTTCTTT.

This chain joins TRBV19 and TRBJ2-5; tentative D call: TRBD1 (6 bases). The V gene's germline CDR1 is LNHDA and CDR2 SQIVND (reference sequence). Trimming took 6 bases from V and 5 from J, leaving 16 bases between them. There are 14 residues in the CDR3. The CDR3: CASSRNQGTETQYF. CDR3 DNA sequence: TGTGCCAGTAGCCGAAACCAGGGGACGGAGACCCAGTACTTC.

The J gene is TRBJ2-3, the V gene TRBV7-6; 7 bases are shared with TRBD1. This CDR3 has 18 residues. The germline gives CDR1 SGHVS, CDR2 FNYEAQ. V lost 5 bases, J lost 5 bases, and 19 bases stayed unmatched. The CDR3 DNA follows: TGTGCCAGCAGCCCGAATCCGGAGAAGGGGGCTTGGGGAGATACGCAGTATTTT. Protein product: CASSPNPEKGAWGDTQYF.

The rearrangement links TRBV30 to TRBJ2-7, with 7 positions matching TRBD2. CDR1 is GTSNPN, CDR2 SVGIG, per germline (reference sequence). Trimming at V came to 2 bases and at J to 2 bases, leaving 9 bases not matched to a gene. The CDR3 loop spans 15 amino acids. The CDR3 coding sequence is TGTGCCTGGAGTCCTACGCCGGGGGGTCCCTACGAGCAGTACTTC. It codes for CAWSPTPGGPYEQYF. Supplemented by reference TRBV30 and TRBJ2-7, the full variable domain reads SQTIHQWPATLVQPVGSPLSLECTVEGTSNPNLYWYRQAAGRGLQLLFYSVGIGQISSEVPQNLSASRPQDRQFILSSKKLLLSDSGFYLCAWSPTPGGPYEQYFGPGTRLTVT.

The chain uses TRBV28 and TRBJ2-5, with 12 positions matching TRBD2. Germline-derived CDR1 and CDR2 are MDHEN and SYDVKM. The J segment lost 1 base and the V segment lost 7 bases, leaving 7 bases of the junction unmatched. The CDR3 runs 16 residues. The CDR3 sequence is CASTETSGRLQETQYF. CDR3 DNA: TGTGCCAGCACCGAGACTAGCGGGAGACTCCAAGAGACCCAGTACTTC.

This clone was observed a few times. V usage is TRBV5-4 and J usage is TRBJ2-7; D may be TRBD2 (5 bases). The germline V and J ends were trimmed by 0 bases and 2 bases, with 9 bases remaining between them. The CDR3 spans 14 residues. CDR1 is SGHNT and CDR2 is YYREEE in the germline V gene (reference sequence). DNA of the CDR3: TGTGCCAGCAGCTTGGTCGGGGAAACCTACGAGCAGTACTTC. Translating gives CASSLVGETYEQYF.

V gene TRBV19 combines with J gene TRBJ1-5; D is perhaps TRBD1 (6 bases). CDR3 length: 15 residues. Trimming took 7 bases from V and 4 from J, leaving 17 bases between them. Germline assignment: CDR1 LNHDA and CDR2 SQIVND (reference sequence). The CDR3 is CASKRGTPGNQPQHF. The DNA for the CDR3 is TGTGCCAGTAAAAGGGGGACACCTGGGAATCAGCCCCAGCATTTT.

The rearrangement links TRBV28 to TRBJ2-7; no clear D gene. The germline CDR1 and CDR2 sequences are MDHEN and SYDVKM. V gave up 1 base and J gave up 1 base, with 2 bases separating them. The CDR3 extends over 12 amino acids. In nucleotides, the CDR3 is TGTGCCAGCAGTTTATTATCCTACGAGCAGTACTTC. Translating it yields CASSLLSYEQYF. Combining the CDR3 with reference TRBV28 and TRBJ2-7 gives the whole variable domain DVKVTQSSRYLVKRTGEKVFLECVQDMDHENMFWYRQDPGLGLRLIYFSYDVKMKEKGDIPEGYSVSREKKERFSLILESASTNQTSMYLCASSLLSYEQYFGPGTRLTVT.

V is TRBV7-9 and J is TRBJ1-6; 8 bases are shared with TRBD1. V shed 5 bases, J shed 9 bases, and the junction held 6 bases outside the gene matches. The CDR3 is made up of 14 amino acids. Germline values: CDR1 SEHNR, CDR2 FQNEAQ (reference sequence). The CDR3 nucleotides are TGTGCCAGCAGCCCAGGGGGCGCGGGTTCACCCCTCCACTTT. It encodes CASSPGGAGSPLHF.

This clone turned up a few times. The rearrangement joins TRBV6-6 to TRBJ1-2, with D hard to call. The CDR3 loop spans 11 amino acids. Germline V CDR1 and CDR2: MNHNY, SVGAGI (reference sequence). Trimming removed 6 bases from V and 8 bases from J, with 10 bases in between. The DNA for the CDR3 is TGTGCCAGCAGGACTGGGGAGGGCTACACCTTC. Its protein product is CASRTGEGYTF.

CDR3 amino acids: CASSPPGSQTGELFF. The CDR3 DNA sequence: TGTGCCAGCAGCCCCCCGGGGAGCCAAACCGGGGAGCTGTTTTTT. The V call is TRBV5-4, the J call TRBJ2-2; a possible D gene is TRBD2 (5 bases). Germline loops: CDR1 SGHNT, CDR2 YYREEE (reference sequence). V was clipped by 4 bases and J by 5 bases, with 15 bases between them. CDR3 length: 15 amino acids.

The chain has TRBV4-2 and TRBJ2-7, with 9 bases fitting TRBD2. The germline V gene encodes CDR1 LGHNA and CDR2 YNFKEQ. J lost 7 bases, V lost 4 bases, and 17 bases had no gene match. This CDR3 spans 17 amino acids. The CDR3 region is CASSPSKGGLAGREQYF. The CDR3, as DNA: TGTGCCAGCAGCCCTTCGAAAGGGGGGCTAGCGGGAAGGGAGCAGTACTTC.

The chain is built from TRBV4-2 and TRBJ1-2, with D perhaps TRBD1 (6 bases). Looked up from germline, CDR1 is LGHNA and CDR2 is YNFKEQ. Trimming took off 0 bases at V and 2 bases at J, with 10 bases between the two ends. The CDR3 runs 15 residues. The CDR3 nucleotides read TGTGCCAGCAGCCAAGAAGGGGGAAACAACTATGGCTACACCTTC. It specifies CASSQEGGNNYGYTF.

The chain joins TRBV29-1 to TRBJ2-7; 9 positions match TRBD1. This CDR3 is built from 14 residues. The J segment lost 1 base and the V segment lost 4 bases, leaving 5 bases of the junction unmatched. Per germline, CDR1 SQVTM and CDR2 ANQGSEA. The CDR3 DNA sequence: TGCAGCGTTGCCGACGACAGGGGGTCCTACGAGCAGTACTTC. Residues: CSVADDRGSYEQYF.

This chain uses TRBV11-1 with TRBJ2-2; no firm D call. The CDR3 has 17 residues. V was shortened by 1 base and J by 4 bases, with 16 bases between the two germline ends. CDR1 and CDR2 from the germline V gene are SGHAT and FQDESV (reference sequence). The CDR3 loop is CASSLGSWARSTGELFF. The CDR3 nucleotides read TGTGCCAGCAGCTTAGGGTCTTGGGCCCGTAGCACCGGGGAGCTGTTTTTT.

This rearrangement joins TRBV5-4 to TRBJ2-7, with TRBD2 identical over 9 bases. Unmatched junction bases numbered 11, after V lost 4 bases and J lost 3 bases. CDR1 and CDR2 (germline): SGHNT, YYREEE (reference sequence). This CDR3 is 16 amino acids long. CDR3 bases: TGTGCCAGCAGCCCGACTAGCGGTCCTATGTTCTACGAGCAGTACTTC. The encoded protein is CASSPTSGPMFYEQYF. Filled out from reference TRBV5-4 and TRBJ2-7, the complete variable domain reads ETGVTQSPTHLIKTRGQQVTLRCSSQSGHNTVSWYQQALGQGPQFIFQYYREEENGRGNFPPRFSGLQFPNYSSELNVNALELDDSALYLCASSPTSGPMFYEQYFGPGTRLTVT.

The chain is built from TRBV27 and TRBJ2-3, with 8 bases identical to TRBD2. Germline CDR1 reads MNHEY; CDR2 reads SMNVEV (reference sequence). The CDR3 length is 15 residues. Trimming removed 8 bases from V and 3 bases from J; junction bases left unmatched: 10. The CDR3 loop reads CASLSGGRETDTQYF. Written as DNA, the CDR3 is TGTGCCAGCCTATCGGGGGGGAGGGAAACAGATACGCAGTATTTT.

The chain couples TRBV4-3 to TRBJ2-7, with TRBD1 identical over 8 bases. Losses at the gene ends were 5 bases for V and 1 base for J; bases not matched to a gene: 10. The CDR3 is 16 residues long. CDR1 is LGHNA, CDR2 YSLEER, per germline. CDR3 DNA sequence: TGCGCCAGCAGCTTCTCCGCGACAGGGGAATCCTACGAGCAGTACTTC. Protein product: CASSFSATGESYEQYF.

The chain combines TRBV18 with TRBJ1-2, with 8 bases fitting TRBD1. The CDR3 spans 15 residues. The ends lost 2 bases at V and 7 bases at J; junction bases unmatched: 9. CDR1 is KGHSH and CDR2 is LQKENI in the germline V gene. The CDR3 loop reads CASSPVGQGDGGYTF. The CDR3 coding sequence is TGTGCCAGCTCACCAGTTGGACAGGGAGATGGTGGCTACACCTTC.

The chain joins TRBV27 to TRBJ1-1; 10 bases agree with TRBD1. The V gene end was trimmed by 3 bases and the J gene end by 5 bases; junction bases not matched to a gene: 6. This CDR3 has 15 amino acids. Germline assignment: CDR1 MNHEY and CDR2 SMNVEV (reference sequence). The CDR3 is CASSFRQGARTEAFF. CDR3 in DNA: TGTGCCAGCAGTTTCCGACAGGGGGCGCGGACTGAAGCTTTCTTT.

The V and J genes are TRBV7-8 and TRBJ2-7; no reliable D call. Germline CDR1 and CDR2: SGHVS and FQNEAQ. The V end was cut by 1 base, the J end by 0 bases, with 13 bases between. The length of the CDR3 is 16 residues. The CDR3 DNA is TGTGCCAGCAGCTTAGACCCAGACCGGGTCTCCTACGAGCAGTACTTC. Translated, it gives CASSLDPDRVSYEQYF.

V and J are TRBV6-1 and TRBJ2-7, with 7 bases matching TRBD2. V shed 4 bases and J 1 base; nucleotides not matched to a gene: 7. The CDR3 covers 15 residues. Germline loops: CDR1 MNHNS, CDR2 SASEGT. CDR3 sequence: CASSALGGSSYEQYF. CDR3 bases: TGTGCCAGCAGTGCTTTGGGCGGGAGTTCCTACGAGCAGTACTTC.

This rearrangement joins TRBV7-9 to TRBJ1-1; D is unresolved. This CDR3 has 12 amino acids. V was cut by 4 bases and J by 3 bases, with 6 bases left in between. Germline lookup yields CDR1 SEHNR and CDR2 FQNEAQ (reference sequence). The CDR3 region has the DNA TGTGCCAGCAGCTACGTAGACACTGAAGCTTTCTTT. Translating gives CASSYVDTEAFF.

The chain links TRBV28 to TRBJ2-7; 7 positions agree with TRBD1. The germline V gene encodes CDR1 MDHEN and CDR2 SYDVKM. CDR3 length: 15 amino acids. V dropped 5 bases and J dropped 2; count of bases not matched to a gene: 9. DNA for the CDR3: TGTGCCAGCAGTATTCTCCGGACAGGAGCCTACGAGCAGTACTTC. This translates into CASSILRTGAYEQYF.

This sequence joins TRBV29-1 and TRBJ1-1; D is uncertain. The V gene's germline CDR1 is SQVTM and CDR2 ANQGSEA. Trimming removed 7 bases from V and 0 bases from J, with 9 bases in between. The CDR3 is 12 residues long. In DNA form, the CDR3 reads TGCAGCGGGACTGCCTTGAACACTGAAGCTTTCTTT. This gives the protein CSGTALNTEAFF.